This T cell receptor beta chain was identified in a study of blood T cell repertoires in COVID-19. As for the study in general: COVID-19 samples from acute and convalescent phases originated in the United States, Italy and Spain. T cells, B-cell-depleted T cells, or PBMCs supplied cDNA or gDNA.

Original analysis: Scientists estimated how many nucleated cells there were by amplifying reference gene primers. Clones were sequenced by immunoSEQ multiplex PCR, and TCRdb holds only the in-frame ones, with some missing. The V and J calls and the clone size are those of that table, but D and trimming were determined from the DNA. The sample has about 70,000 clones; 80% to 85% are singletons. The clonotype originates from a woman older than 75 with acute or convalescent COVID-19. The sample comprised peripheral blood.

CDR3 DNA: TGTGCCAGCAGTTCCCACACAGGGGGGGACGAAAAACTGTTTTTT. Its protein is CASSSHTGGDEKLFF. V and J are TRBV6-5 and TRBJ1-4, with 8 bases fitting TRBD1. Trimming at V came to 4 bases and at J to 8 bases, leaving 9 bases not matched to a gene. Germline V CDR1 and CDR2: MNHEY, SVGAGI. The CDR3 totals 15 residues.